This T cell receptor (beta chain) was identified in a study of T cell clones after liver transplantation. Study background: Blood was drawn pre-transplant, before withdrawal, and after full or failed withdrawal. Whole-study results and caveats: In most of the 8 subjects, circulating graft-donor-reactive CD4 TCRbeta sequences fell significantly after transplant.

Remarks on this clone: Its target is not known.

Repertoires were generated with immunoSEQ multiplex PCR, while TCRdb's copy carries only in-frame clones and drops some. Among roughly 60,000 clones, approximately 70% were seen once, and the ten largest hold approximately 2.8%. CDR1 and CDR2 from the germline V gene are SEHNR and FQNEAQ (reference sequence). Trimming pared 3 bases from V and 4 bases from J, leaving 9 bases between. This CDR3 region has 13 residues. The material was CD4+ T cells from blood, obtained at the roughly 15-month timepoint. The receptor was derived from a human patient who received a liver transplant. Some T cells may originate from the graft donor. The chain joins TRBV7-9 to TRBJ2-5; D perhaps matches TRBD1 (6 bases). The CDR3 sequence: CASSFPDRETQYF. In nucleotides, the CDR3 is TGTGCCAGCAGCTTCCCGGACAGAGAGACCCAGTACTTC.